This entry lists 5 T cell receptor beta chains sequenced from one sample in a study of OX40 agonist ivuxolimab in advanced cancers. Generated by immunoSEQ multiplex PCR, the TCRdb table keeps only in-frame clones and is missing some. Among some 50,000 clones listed, around 87% were seen once. Sequences were derived from CD4+ or CD8+ T cells sorted from blood, sampled in a trial of the OX40 agonist ivuxolimab. Receptors were obtained from an adult with an advanced solid tumor such as melanoma, head and neck, liver or kidney cancer.

The chain links TRBV19 to TRBJ1-2; a weak D match, TRBD1 (5 bases). Trimming left V 7 bases short and J 7 bases short, with 13 bases between. CDR1 is LNHDA and CDR2 is SQIVND in the germline V gene (reference sequence). The CDR3 runs 12 residues. This chain's CDR3 is CASTSPGSGYTF. DNA of the CDR3: TGTGCCAGTACCTCTCCAGGGTCTGGCTACACCTTC.

The rearrangement uses TRBV5-1 and TRBJ1-1, with D hard to call. V lost 1 base and J lost 8, with 15 bases in between. Germline CDR1 is SGHRS and CDR2 is YFSETQ. This CDR3 region has 14 residues. CDR3 residues: CASSLPQVSAEAFF. CDR3 sequence (DNA): TGCGCCAGCAGCTTGCCCCAGGTGAGCGCGGAAGCTTTCTTT.

This clone was seen once. This rearrangement joins TRBV28 to TRBJ1-1; 8 bases align to TRBD1. Germline trimming cut 5 bases from V and 1 base from J; bases unmatched to any gene: 12. The CDR3 is 17 amino acids. Germline CDR1 MDHEN, CDR2 SYDVKM. The CDR3 region has the DNA TGTGCCAGCAGTCCACCCGGCAGGGGGCGGGGGAACACTGAAGCTTTCTTT. Amino acids: CASSPPGRGRGNTEAFF.

The CDR3: CASIMRSATEAFF. The CDR3 bases are TGTGCCAGCATCATGAGGTCTGCAACTGAAGCTTTCTTT. The rearrangement uses TRBV6-5 and TRBJ1-1; D is unresolved. CDR1 is MNHEY and CDR2 is SVGAGI in the germline V gene. The CDR3 is made up of 13 amino acids. V was clipped by 7 bases and J by 5 bases, with 14 bases between them.

This chain joins TRBV2 and TRBJ2-7; D might be TRBD1 (6 bases). CDR1 and CDR2 from the germline V gene are SNHLY and FYNNEI. The CDR3 totals 13 residues. V was pared by 2 bases and J by 10 bases, with 15 bases between. The chain's CDR3 is CASSEYRQVGQYV. CDR3 sequence (DNA): TGTGCCAGCAGTGAATACCGACAGGTGGGTCAGTACGTC.